The source of this T cell receptor beta chain is a study of tumor-infiltrating lymphocytes in oesophageal squamous cell carcinoma. One entry per CDR3 protein, called by TCRdb with MiXCR from the PCR reads. The sample holds nearly 9,000 distinct CDR3 sequences, 66% seen once. The clonotype comes from a female donor with esophageal squamous cell carcinoma. Sequenced material: esophageal tumor tissue.

The CDR3 coding sequence is TGTGCCAGCAGCGCGCTAGCGTCATACAATGAGCAGTTCTTC. Amino acid sequence: CASSALASYNEQFF. V and J are TRBV7-8 and TRBJ2-4, with a possible D match to TRBD2 (6 bases). The DNA end is a closer match to TRBJ2-1, so the J assignment may be wrong. Germline CDR1 reads SGHVS; CDR2 reads FQNEAQ. The CDR3 is 14 residues long.